This record looks at one TCR beta chain sequence and its context. This receptor's antigen is unknown. Mismatch with germline at one junction end may stem from a read error. The germline V gene gives CDR1 as SGHRS and CDR2 as YFSETQ. The CDR3 runs 13 residues from the cysteine to the phenylalanine. CDR3 DNA only is kept here, 39 bases in frame from base 1. Participants in the prospective study were enrolled through a virtual design, were aged roughly 18 to 100 years, and lived in about two dozen United States geographic areas. To assign participants to cohorts, the prospective study relied on clinical history that participants themselves reported in a screening survey and a study questionnaire. Exposed participants had been in contact, within 2 weeks of entering the study, with a person who had a PCR-confirmed or clinician-diagnosed case of COVID-19. In the prospective study, whole blood, serum and a nasopharyngeal or oropharyngeal swab were collected from each participant by mobile phlebotomists. Prospective study participants could optionally give additional blood draws and questionnaires over a roughly 2-month period. Before DNA extraction, prospective study blood samples were shipped either frozen or at room temperature.

This sample was taken from a study of blood T cell repertoires in COVID-19 (dated by TCRdb to 2020 to 2022). Some background on the complete study: Samples covering the acute and convalescent phases of COVID-19 were provided by collaborators in the United States, Italy and Spain. A de-identified subject ID, COVID-19 status, age in years and sex were almost always included in the sample metadata. Samples came from the ongoing ImmuneRACE study (first 160 participants) plus 1,254 subjects from 6 global collaborators. The prospective study material was composed of cDNA or gDNA derived from T cells, B-cell-depleted T cells, or PBMCs. The repertoires were made available in a free public database intended to serve as a resource for research on the immune response to SARS-CoV-2. Where HLA class I and class II types were available, the types were taken from metadata supplied by the sample provider, not from assay-based typing. Deeply sampled blood TCRbeta repertoires from subjects exposed to, actively infected with, or recovered from COVID-19 were included in the dataset.

What the research found in general, with its limitations: The amount of clinical and demographic metadata varied by source and participant and was provided uncurated.

The immunoSEQ Assay, a bias-controlled multiplex PCR, was used to amplify TCRbeta CDR3 regions from genomic DNA. On the authors' methods: Within the assay, amplification of reference gene primers was used to estimate how many nucleated cells each sample contained. To quantify the absolute abundance of each unique TCRbeta CDR3 rearrangement, sequence reads were collapsed and filtered. Productive Simpson clonality was computed per sample as the square root of Simpson's diversity index over productive rearrangements. Sourced from immuneACCESS, this table was stored by TCRdb with only in-frame sequences that have V and J called. A share of the clones is absent; for the studies checked, an unresolved V gene accounts for under half, and the remainder has no known explanation. Clonal size and the V and J genes are those of that table, whereas D and trimming came from the DNA. The sample has approximately 250,000 clones on record, 75% to 95% of them singletons. About 3% of the sample comes from the top ten.

Sequenced material: PBMCs or T cells enriched from blood (not recorded which). Recombination connected TRBV5-1 to TRBJ2-1; possibly the D gene is TRBD1, per 5 matching bases. This clonotype was obtained from a man aged 40-55 years who had been exposed to COVID-19. The CDR3 amino acid sequence is: CASSLGEGRENVF. The nucleotide sequence is TGCGCCAGCAGCTTGGGTGAAGGCAGGGAAAACGTCTTC.